This T cell receptor (beta chain) was sequenced during a study of regulatory T cells in long-lasting Graves disease. This clonotype showed up just a few times. The time point denotes: persistent/refractory GD, antithyroid drugs over 5 years with positive TRAb. TCR sequences were obtained from RNA taken from PBMCs. Patients came through an endocrinology department, and that department was in Xi'an, China. Relying on iRepertoire HTBI primers and Arm-PCR of CDR3 regions, the team built TCR beta libraries. TCRdb reprocessed the multiplex PCR reads with MiXCR, giving one entry per CDR3 protein. This sample has approximately 350,000 distinct CDR3 sequences; roughly 25% occur once, and the top ten carry around 30%. V was clipped by 5 bases and J by 2 bases, with 12 bases between them. The CDR3 totals 15 residues.

Sequencing used peripheral blood mononuclear cells (PBMCs), obtained when the disease was refractory, from a patient treated with antithyroid drugs. The J gene is TRBJ2-2, the V gene TRBV12-3 or TRBV12-4; D might be TRBD1 (5 bases). This clonotype was sampled from a woman in her forties with Graves disease. CDR3 in amino acids: CASSPTALNTGELFF. The CDR3 nucleotides read TGTGCCAGCAGTCCGACAGCTTTAAACACCGGGGAGCTGTTTTTT.